This T cell receptor (beta chain) is drawn from a study of T cell responses to AZD1222 COVID-19 vaccine. The germline V gene encodes CDR1 KGHSH and CDR2 LQKENI. The CDR3 is made up of 15 amino acids. V shed 1 base and J shed 1 base, with 10 bases lying between them. Clones were sequenced by immunoSEQ multiplex PCR, and TCRdb holds only the in-frame ones, with some missing. The sample includes about 190,000 clones, 85% to 90% seen only once; the top ten take less than 3%. The study's findings and limits: There were repertoire samples only from the period after the peak T cell response. Recipients of two AZD1222 doses showed rising Spike-specific TCR breadth and depth. A mostly white British donor set with more females was recruited, and clonal diversity was possibly underestimated.

A note on this clone: The antigen remains undetermined.

The receptor comes from an adult in good health. The V and J genes are TRBV18 and TRBJ1-2; D call uncertain. Sample: peripheral blood, taken on day 0 of MenACWY control vaccination. The CDR3 sequence is CASSPQPDHNYGYTF. CDR3 DNA sequence: TGTGCCAGCTCACCACAACCAGACCATAACTATGGCTACACCTTC.